This entry features one TCR beta chain sequence. The specificity of this receptor is unknown. Base qualities were left out, and no much larger clone turns up one base away. Inclusive of the bounding cysteine and phenylalanine, the CDR3 is 12 residues long. The sequence is cut down to CDR3 DNA, 36 bases in frame from base 1. Trimming takes 10 bases from V and 8 bases from J, and the germline ends sit 17 bases apart. Sequences ENHRY (CDR1) and SYGVKD (CDR2) are obtained from the germline V gene. Library preparation used the immunoSEQ multiplex PCR assay. This immuneACCESS table, as held by TCRdb, lists in-frame sequences with V and J called but not all clones. Of the missing ones, under half trace to an unresolved V gene in checked studies; the others have no known cause. This sample comprises 18,000 or so clones, 80% to 90% of them detected only once. The ten biggest clones cover approximately 7.5% of the sample.

This specimen comes from a study of T cell changes during pregnancy in multiple sclerosis (dated by TCRdb to the late 2010s). Some background on the complete study: Changes in the T cell repertoire over the course of pregnancy were examined in this study in women with multiple sclerosis.

Sequencing used CD8+ T cells from peripheral blood mononuclear cells, obtained in the second trimester of pregnancy. Recombination linked TRBV10-3 to TRBJ1-2; a weak D assignment points to TRBD1 (5 bases agree). This receptor was identified in a female donor in good health, enrolled as a control in a pregnancy study. CDR3 reads: CANVGELGGYTF. The DNA sequence is as follows: TGTGCCAACGTAGGGGAACTGGGCGGCTACACCTTC.